Each of the 3 T cell receptor beta chains below was sequenced from the same sample in a study of blood T cell repertoires in COVID-19. TCRdb's table, derived via immunoSEQ multiplex PCR, lists solely in-frame clones and lacks some. The profile shows just over 650,000 clones, 85% to 90% of them singletons. The sequenced sample consisted of peripheral blood. These receptors were taken from a woman aged 18-29 years with acute or convalescent COVID-19.

The rearrangement links TRBV2 to TRBJ1-4, with D hard to call. The CDR3 covers 13 residues. Trimming took off 4 bases at V and 7 bases at J, with 10 bases between the two ends. From germline, CDR1 is SNHLY and CDR2 FYNNEI. The CDR3 here is CASSVQSGEKLFF. For the CDR3, the DNA is TGTGCCAGCAGTGTTCAGTCAGGTGAAAAACTGTTTTTT.

The chain links TRBV11-3 to TRBJ1-6; 8 bases are shared with TRBD1. Unmatched junction bases numbered 8, after V lost 0 bases and J lost 10 bases. Germline loops: CDR1 SGHNT, CDR2 YENEEA. The CDR3 extends over 16 amino acids. The CDR3 nucleotides read TGTGCCAGCAGCTTAGATCCAGGGACAGGTCTATCACCCCTCCACTTT. Protein product: CASSLDPGTGLSPLHF. The full variable domain, its missing parts supplied by reference TRBV11-3 and TRBJ1-6, is EAGVVQSPRYKIIEKKQPVAFWCNPISGHNTLYWYLQNLGQGPELLIRYENEEAVDDSQLPKDRFSAERLKGVDSTLKIQPAELGDSAVYLCASSLDPGTGLSPLHFGNGTRLTVT.

The chain couples TRBV9 to TRBJ1-2; no definite D call. This CDR3 comprises 12 residues. The V end lost 5 bases, the J end lost 4 bases, and 9 bases lay between the germline ends. Germline V CDR1 and CDR2: SGDLS, YYNGEE. This CDR3 is CASRAIGYGYTF. CDR3 nucleotides: TGTGCCAGCAGAGCTATCGGCTATGGCTACACCTTC.